The 8 T cell receptor beta chains in this list originate from one sample, sequenced in a study of Ad26.COV2.S vaccination and SARS-CoV-2 variants. Indicated treatment: some 19 received Ad26.COV2.S at low or high dose, single or two shots; about 5 received placebo; per-sample allocation not given. Day 63 after the first injection of vaccine or placebo was the sampling time. This table comes from immunoSEQ multiplex PCR, and its TCRdb copy is limited to in-frame clones, with some not included. The table lists roughly 320,000 clones, about 85% of them singletons, with approximately 2.2% in the top ten. The material sequenced was peripheral blood, taken in a trial of Ad26.COV2.S vaccine versus placebo. These TCRs come from a person aged 18-60 years who received the Ad26.COV2.S COVID-19 vaccine or a placebo.

J is TRBJ1-1 and V is TRBV4-2; D unresolved. V gave up 0 bases and J gave up 7 bases, with 18 bases separating them. There are 16 residues in the CDR3. Germline V gives CDR1 LGHNA, CDR2 YNFKEQ. CDR3 region: CASSQDFGRRVSEAFF. As DNA, the CDR3 is TGTGCCAGCAGCCAAGATTTTGGGCGGCGAGTGAGTGAAGCTTTCTTT.

The sample holds one count of this clone. The chain employs TRBV4-2 and TRBJ2-2; 14 nucleotides align to TRBD2. J gave up 0 bases and V 4 bases, and 1 base lay outside the gene matches. The CDR3 is 17 amino acids. Germline lookup yields CDR1 LGHNA and CDR2 YNFKEQ. CDR3 sequence: CASSPGLAGANTGELFF. Here the CDR3 DNA reads TGTGCCAGCAGCCCGGGACTAGCGGGGGCGAACACCGGGGAGCTGTTTTTT.

The chain employs TRBV13 and TRBJ1-3, with 9 bases identical to TRBD1. Germline assignment: CDR1 PRHDT and CDR2 FYEKMQ (reference sequence). The V and J ends lost 5 bases and 0 bases, in that order; junction bases with no gene match: 11. This CDR3 has 18 amino acids. The CDR3 spells CASSIQGAVPDSGNTIYF. The DNA of the CDR3 is TGTGCCAGCAGCATACAGGGGGCCGTCCCCGACTCTGGAAACACCATATATTTT.

The CDR3 DNA is TGTGCCAGCAGTGAAGCCCGGACAGGGGAGCAGTACTTC. Amino acids: CASSEARTGEQYF. The chain combines TRBV6-1 with TRBJ2-7; 8 positions match TRBD1. The ends lost 0 bases at V and 7 bases at J; junction bases unmatched: 2. This CDR3 contains 13 residues. The germline V gene encodes CDR1 MNHNS and CDR2 SASEGT.

The rearrangement uses TRBV5-1 and TRBJ1-2, with TRBD1 identical over 7 bases. V gave up 2 bases and J gave up 3 bases; unmatched junction bases: 4. Germline V CDR1 and CDR2: SGHRS, YFSETQ. This CDR3 has 14 amino acids. CDR3 residues: CASSLPGTDYGYTF. As DNA, the CDR3 is TGCGCCAGCAGCTTACCAGGGACAGACTATGGCTACACCTTC. The variable domain in full, completed from reference TRBV5-1 and TRBJ1-2, reads KAGVTQTPRYLIKTRGQQVTLSCSPISGHRSVSWYQQTPGQGLQFLFEYFSETQRNKGNFPGRFSGRQFSNSRSEMNVSTLELGDSALYLCASSLPGTDYGYTFGSGTRLTVV.

The chain links TRBV6-6 to TRBJ2-7, with unresolved D. The V end was cut by 4 bases, the J end by 4 bases, with 17 bases between. The germline CDR1 and CDR2 sequences are MNHNY and SVGAGI (reference sequence). CDR3 length: 15 amino acids. CDR3 nucleotides: TGTGCCAGCAGTTCCACCAGCCCCGACCTATACGAGCAGTACTTC. The encoded protein is CASSSTSPDLYEQYF.

This clone was observed a single time. This chain joins TRBV28 and TRBJ2-3; 8 bases are shared with TRBD1. The CDR3 is made up of 15 amino acids. The germline V gene encodes CDR1 MDHEN and CDR2 SYDVKM. The V segment lost 5 bases and the J segment 2 bases; nucleotides outside the gene matches: 6. The chain's CDR3 is CASSTPGQDTDTQYF. In DNA form, the CDR3 reads TGTGCCAGCAGTACACCGGGACAGGACACAGATACGCAGTATTTT.

The gene calls are TRBV28 and TRBJ1-2, with TRBD1 matching 8 bases. The germline CDR1 and CDR2 sequences are MDHEN and SYDVKM. V lost 7 bases, J lost 8 bases, and 15 bases stayed unmatched. CDR3 length equals 15 residues. The CDR3 nucleotides read TGTGCCAGCACCCCCCGGACAGGGCCTACTAGAGGCTACACCTTC. It specifies CASTPRTGPTRGYTF.